This T cell receptor (beta chain) was profiled in a study of T cells in Graves' hyperthyroidism and ophthalmopathy. Amplification targeted TCR beta CDR3 regions from RNA transcripts. Using the HTBI primer set, a first-round RT-PCR was run on the TCR CDR3. TCRdb processed the multiplex PCR reads anew with MiXCR; each CDR3 protein has one entry. This table has nearly 600,000 distinct CDR3 sequences, about 15% appearing once. This clonotype was seen repeatedly, ten times or more. Per the germline V gene, CDR1 is ENHRY and CDR2 is SYGVKD. This CDR3 comprises 13 residues. Trimming removed 4 bases from V and 2 bases from J, with 8 bases in between.

The chain carries TRBV10-3 and TRBJ2-5; TRBD1 is a possible D gene (6 bases). Sequenced sample: blood. The clonotype comes from a woman aged 25 to 45 with Graves' hyperthyroidism that later progressed to Graves' ophthalmopathy. DNA of the CDR3: TGTGCCATCAGTGTTGGACAGCAAGAGACCCAGTACTTC. Protein: CAISVGQQETQYF.